The sequence of this T cell receptor beta chain was determined in a study of persistence of HIV-infected CD4 T cells. Study conclusions and caveats: CMV- and Gag-responding cells had lower TCRbeta richness than CD3/CD28-responding cells.

The stimulus was lysate of CMV-infected fibroblasts, around 9.3 ug/mL. CD4+ T cells upregulating both CD40 ligand and CD69 were sorted as responding cells. Germline V gene lookup returns CDR1 SGDLS and CDR2 YYNGEE. This CDR3 spans 15 amino acids. With V trimmed by 4 bases and J by 9 bases, 10 bases remained unmatched. This was the immunoSEQ version 4 assay in survey mode. Generated by immunoSEQ multiplex PCR, the TCRdb table keeps only in-frame clones and is missing some. The sample carries approximately 13,000 clones, roughly 70% recorded once. This clone showed up just a few times. The antigen is undetermined.

The sequenced sample was CD4+ T cells sorted from PBMCs after roughly 17-hour stimulation, obtained from a patient who received antiretroviral therapy. The chain links TRBV9 to TRBJ2-7; 13 nucleotides line up with TRBD2. This sequence originates from an adult man with HIV who was CMV-seropositive. The CDR3 region is CASSSGTSGDIRQYF. The CDR3 DNA follows: TGTGCCAGCAGCTCCGGGACTAGCGGGGACATACGGCAGTACTTC.